This TCR beta chain was recorded in a study of blood T cells in healthy people across ages. Sample-barcoded 5' priming and a J-beta primer mix drove a second PCR of about 7 to 12 cycles. Each TCR beta cDNA got a 12-nucleotide random molecular identifier. Sequencing of every sample gave 3 million or more CDR3-containing paired-end reads. TCRdb reprocessed the 5' RACE reads via MiXCR and lists one record per CDR3 protein. There are around 1,500,000 distinct CDR3 sequences in the sample; 28% occur only once, and roughly 8% lies in the top ten. Germline loops: CDR1 LGHDT, CDR2 YNNKEL (reference sequence). The CDR3 is made up of 14 amino acids. The V end lost 4 bases, the J end lost 5 bases, and 14 bases lay between the germline ends. At least 7 million PBMCs were isolated per sample.

This TCR derives from a woman aged 25 to 39 in good health. Source material: blood. The chain links TRBV3-1 to TRBJ2-5; D is uncertain. CDR3 DNA: TGTGCCAGCAGCCGGAATAGGCGTGCGGAGACCCAGTACTTC. Residues: CASSRNRRAETQYF.